The rows below give T cell receptor beta chains drawn from one sample of a study of OX40 agonist ivuxolimab in advanced cancers. Some clones are missing from TCRdb's copy, which holds only in-frame ones; the method was immunoSEQ multiplex PCR. The sample shows 48,000 or so clones, about three quarters of them seen only once. This material consisted of CD4+ or CD8+ T cells sorted from blood, taken in a trial of the OX40 agonist ivuxolimab. The receptors were sampled from an adult with an advanced solid tumor such as melanoma, head and neck, liver or kidney cancer. CDR3s include the opening cysteine and the closing phenylalanine or tryptophan. Each record gives: V gene, clone size, D gene, J gene, CDR3 protein, CDR3 DNA. The D gene is left open where the match is weak. For some rows the clone size is stated as once, few or many, or as a class when expanded; others skip it.

TRBV18	-	-	TRBJ2-1	CASSPRAGEFRDNEQFF	TGTGCCAGCTCACCACGGGCAGGGGAGTTTAGAGACAATGAGCAGTTCTTC
TRBV6-5	-	-	TRBJ2-7	CASSYGVSSETYEQYF	TGTGCCAGCAGTTACGGGGTCTCGTCAGAGACCTACGAGCAGTACTTC
TRBV9	-	-	TRBJ1-5	CASSVDLDQPQHF	TGTGCCAGCAGCGTAGACTTGGATCAGCCCCAGCATTTT
TRBV19	-	-	TRBJ1-1	CASSIVFGVKTEAFF	TGTGCCAGTAGTATAGTTTTCGGCGTAAAGACTGAAGCTTTCTTT
TRBV19	-	-	TRBJ1-2	CASSIDHSANYGYTF	TGTGCCAGTAGTATAGATCACAGCGCTAACTATGGCTACACCTTC
TRBV5-1	once	TRBD1	TRBJ1-1	CASSPEPGQKYLNTEAFF	TGCGCCAGCAGCCCGGAACCGGGACAGAAGTATTTGAACACTGAAGCTTTCTTT
TRBV5-6	-	-	TRBJ2-6	CASSTGLSGANVLTF	TGTGCCAGCAGTACCGGTCTCTCTGGGGCCAACGTCCTGACTTTC
TRBV19	-	TRBD2	TRBJ2-1	CASSLRLAGIARVFNEQFF	TGTGCCAGTAGTCTCCGACTAGCGGGAATCGCCAGGGTGTTCAATGAGCAGTTCTTC
TRBV11-2	-	-	TRBJ1-6	CASSSVVGGNSPLHF	TGTGCCAGCAGCTCCGTGGTGGGGGGGAATTCACCCCTCCACTTT
TRBV19	-	TRBD1	TRBJ2-1	CASRIQGANNEQFF	TGTGCCAGTAGGATACAGGGGGCTAACAATGAGCAGTTCTTC
TRBV5-5	-	TRBD2	TRBJ2-7	CASSLSRGRSYEQYF	TGTGCCAGCAGCTTATCGCGCGGGAGATCCTACGAGCAGTACTTC
TRBV4-1	-	-	TRBJ1-4	CASSQDLGDKSEKLFF	TGCGCCAGCAGCCAAGATCTGGGGGACAAATCTGAAAAACTGTTTTTT
TRBV11-2	-	TRBD1	TRBJ1-2	CASSSGGGYTF	TGTGCCAGCAGCTCAGGGGGTGGCTACACCTTC
TRBV7-9	-	TRBD2	TRBJ2-7	CASSRGREVTYEQYF	TGTGCCAGCAGCCGAGGCCGGGAGGTAACCTACGAGCAGTACTTC
TRBV5-4	-	-	TRBJ2-6	CASSFVGGGLLSGANVLTF	TGTGCCAGCAGCTTTGTGGGTGGGGGGTTATTGTCTGGGGCCAACGTCCTGACTTTC
TRBV7-9	-	-	TRBJ2-5	CASSWYQETQYF	TGTGCCAGCAGCTGGTACCAAGAGACCCAGTACTTC
TRBV5-1	-	TRBD1	TRBJ1-6	CASSFGTGNSPLHF	TGCGCCAGCAGCTTCGGGACAGGGAATTCACCCCTCCACTTT
TRBV4-3	-	-	TRBJ1-5	CASSQGYGYSNQPQHF	TGCGCCAGCAGCCAAGGTTACGGATATAGCAATCAGCCCCAGCATTTT
TRBV4-3	-	TRBD2	TRBJ2-7	CASSQDWREDSYEQYF	TGCGCCAGCAGCCAAGATTGGCGGGAGGATTCGTACGAGCAGTACTTC
TRBV7-9	-	-	TRBJ2-7	CASSIPPHEQYF	TGTGCCAGCAGCATACCTCCTCACGAGCAGTACTTC
TRBV5-1	once	-	TRBJ2-1	CASSDSLDEQFF	TGCGCCAGCAGCGATAGCTTGGATGAGCAGTTCTTC
TRBV6-5	-	-	TRBJ1-2	CASSYLSGSPYGYTF	TGTGCCAGCAGTTACTTATCCGGGAGCCCTTATGGCTACACCTTC
TRBV9	-	-	TRBJ2-1	CASSVGGPGEQFF	TGTGCCAGCAGCGTAGGAGGGCCGGGTGAGCAGTTCTTC
TRBV9	-	-	TRBJ2-5	CASSASTRGGETQYF	TGTGCCAGCAGCGCCTCGACCCGGGGTGGAGAGACCCAGTACTTC
TRBV5-1	-	-	TRBJ1-2	CASSLATTNYGYTF	TGCGCCAGCAGCTTGGCTACGACCAACTATGGCTACACCTTC
TRBV7-2	once	-	TRBJ1-1	CASSFAWGDRAFF	TGTGCCAGCAGCTTCGCATGGGGGGATAGAGCTTTCTTT
TRBV11-2	-	-	TRBJ2-7	CASSQGSSYEQYF	TGTGCCAGCAGCCAGGGGAGCTCCTACGAGCAGTACTTC
TRBV6-5	-	TRBD1	TRBJ1-1	CASSATGGGTEAFF	TGTGCCAGCAGTGCTACAGGGGGCGGCACTGAAGCTTTCTTT
TRBV19	-	-	TRBJ2-6	CASSIQSGANVLTF	TGTGCCAGTAGTATCCAGTCTGGGGCCAACGTCCTGACTTTC
TRBV5-4	few	TRBD1	TRBJ1-2	CASSLTSGTGAQFTF	TGTGCCAGCAGTCTGACCTCGGGGACAGGGGCTCAGTTCACCTTC
TRBV28	-	-	TRBJ2-7	CASSRGAGRYEQYF	TGTGCCAGCAGTCGGGGGGCGGGACGCTACGAGCAGTACTTC
TRBV5-1	-	TRBD1	TRBJ1-2	CASSLGAWDRGRSGYTF	TGCGCCAGCAGCTTGGGGGCGTGGGACAGGGGAAGAAGTGGCTACACCTTC
TRBV18	-	-	TRBJ1-4	CASSLETGERGNEKLFF	TGTGCCAGCTCACTGGAGACCGGGGAACGGGGAAATGAAAAACTGTTTTTT
TRBV2	once	-	TRBJ2-1	CASRQGGPMDHEQFF	TGTGCCAGCAGACAGGGAGGGCCCATGGACCATGAGCAGTTCTTC
TRBV10-3	-	-	TRBJ2-5	CATEDGSGNQETQYF	TGTGCCACCGAGGATGGTTCAGGAAACCAAGAGACCCAGTACTTC
TRBV11-2	once	-	TRBJ2-1	CASSLVRHEQFF	TGTGCCAGCAGCTTAGTCCGGCATGAGCAGTTCTTC
TRBV7-2	-	-	TRBJ2-1	CASSLALTTGEQFF	TGTGCCAGCAGCTTAGCGCTCACAACAGGTGAGCAGTTCTTC
TRBV2	-	TRBD2	TRBJ2-4	CASYPMGLAGDIQYF	TGTGCCAGCTATCCCATGGGGCTAGCGGGCGACATTCAGTACTTC
TRBV30	-	-	TRBJ1-2	CAWRWGRGNYGYTF	TGTGCCTGGAGGTGGGGAAGAGGTAACTATGGCTACACCTTC
TRBV10-3	-	-	TRBJ1-6	CAARQEILADSPLHF	TGTGCCGCCCGACAGGAGATCTTGGCGGATTCACCCCTCCACTTT
TRBV14	-	TRBD2	TRBJ2-7	CASSQEAGGSYEQYF	TGTGCCAGCAGCCAAGAAGCGGGAGGTTCCTACGAGCAGTACTTC
TRBV6-5	-	-	TRBJ1-1	CASSYSAARVDTEAFF	TGTGCCAGCAGTTACAGTGCCGCCAGGGTGGACACTGAAGCTTTCTTT
TRBV30	few	-	TRBJ1-1	CAWSVDRNTEAFF	TGTGCCTGGAGTGTAGACAGGAACACTGAAGCTTTCTTT
TRBV7-9	-	-	TRBJ2-7	CASSSNRREQYF	TGTGCCAGCAGCTCCAACAGGCGCGAGCAGTACTTC
TRBV6-1	medium-sized	-	TRBJ1-1	CASTLGDTEAFF	TGTGCCAGCACCCTCGGGGACACTGAAGCTTTCTTT
TRBV11-3	-	-	TRBJ1-3	CASSLGYRDNSGNTIYF	TGTGCCAGCAGCTTAGGATACCGGGACAACTCTGGAAACACCATATATTTT
TRBV7-9	-	TRBD1	TRBJ1-6	CASSVGTGGSSYNSPLHF	TGTGCCAGCAGCGTAGGGACAGGGGGAAGCTCCTATAATTCACCCCTCCACTTT
TRBV7-2	-	TRBD2	TRBJ2-1	CASSFRTSGRAGSYNEQFF	TGTGCCAGCAGCTTTCGGACTAGCGGGAGGGCCGGGTCCTACAATGAGCAGTTCTTC
TRBV7-9	-	-	TRBJ1-1	CASSLALGLHTEAFF	TGTGCCAGCAGCTTAGCCCTGGGCCTCCACACTGAAGCTTTCTTT
TRBV2	-	TRBD1	TRBJ1-1	CASSGRTGWGTEAFF	TGTGCCAGCAGTGGGCGGACAGGCTGGGGCACTGAAGCTTTCTTT
TRBV5-1	-	-	TRBJ1-1	CASSLVGWGQGNTEAFF	TGCGCCAGCAGCTTGGTTGGGTGGGGGCAAGGGAACACTGAAGCTTTCTTT
TRBV29-1	-	-	TRBJ2-7	CSVDGSGRYEQYF	TGCAGCGTTGACGGTAGCGGAAGGTACGAGCAGTACTTC
TRBV5-8	-	TRBD1	TRBJ2-5	CASSSGTDLEETQYF	TGTGCCAGCAGCTCCGGGACAGACTTAGAAGAGACCCAGTACTTC
TRBV30	few	-	TRBJ1-5	CAWSVEGFSNQPQHF	TGTGCCTGGAGTGTAGAAGGATTTAGCAATCAGCCCCAGCATTTT
TRBV10-3	-	-	TRBJ2-5	CAISLAQDPQETQYF	TGTGCCATCAGTTTAGCTCAGGACCCTCAAGAGACCCAGTACTTC
TRBV15	-	-	TRBJ2-5	CATSRDSTIQETQYF	TGTGCCACCAGCAGAGATTCGACGATACAAGAGACCCAGTACTTC
TRBV2	-	TRBD1	TRBJ1-1	CASGDRRDTEAFF	TGTGCCAGCGGGGACAGGAGGGACACTGAAGCTTTCTTT
TRBV7-6	-	TRBD1	TRBJ1-1	CASSQGEDTEAFF	TGTGCCAGCAGCCAGGGGGAGGACACTGAAGCTTTCTTT
TRBV7-9	once	TRBD1	TRBJ2-1	CASSAGQGSYNEQFF	TGTGCCAGCAGCGCGGGACAGGGTTCCTACAATGAGCAGTTCTTC